The 32 T cell receptor beta chains reported below all come from one sample, sequenced in a study of T cells in Graves' hyperthyroidism and ophthalmopathy. TCR beta CDR3 regions were amplified from RNA. The HTBI primer set was used in a first-round RT-PCR of the TCR CDR3. Each CDR3 protein is one row after TCRdb ran MiXCR on the multiplex PCR reads. Of under 450,000 distinct CDR3 sequences listed, roughly 13% are singletons. Material: blood. The receptors were gathered from a man younger than 45 with Graves' hyperthyroidism that later progressed to Graves' ophthalmopathy.

Many counts were recorded for this clonotype. For the CDR3, the DNA is TGTGCCAGCAGCTTATTTCCCAGAAACACTGAAGCTTTCTTT. It translates to CASSLFPRNTEAFF. The chain employs TRBV7-8 and TRBJ1-1; D not resolved. Germline-derived CDR1 and CDR2 are SGHVS and FQNEAQ. V was clipped by 2 bases and J by 2 bases, with 9 bases between them. The CDR3 sequence is 14 residues long.

The chain uses TRBV9 and TRBJ2-1; TRBD2 matches at 7 bases. This CDR3 is built from 15 residues. Trimming removed 7 bases from V and 3 bases from J; junction bases left unmatched: 10. The germline V gene has CDR1 SGDLS and CDR2 YYNGEE. CDR3 region: CASGRAGENYNEQFF. CDR3 DNA: TGTGCCAGCGGACGGGCGGGAGAAAACTACAATGAGCAGTTCTTC.

This clonotype was observed many times. The chain recombines TRBV3-1 with TRBJ2-1; perhaps TRBD1 as D (6 bases). The V gene's germline CDR1 is LGHDT and CDR2 YNNKEL (reference sequence). The V and J ends lost 0 bases and 1 base respectively, with 13 bases between them. The CDR3 loop spans 17 amino acids. DNA for the CDR3: TGTGCCAGCAGCCAAGATGACGGGACACTTTCCTACAATGAGCAGTTCTTC. As protein: CASSQDDGTLSYNEQFF.

This clonotype was recorded a few times. The chain couples TRBV5-1 to TRBJ2-7; TRBD2 might be the D (6 bases). The germline V gene encodes CDR1 SGHRS and CDR2 YFSETQ. V was pared by 0 bases and J by 6 bases, with 7 bases between. The CDR3 is 12 residues long. CDR3 region: CASSLDGGEQYF. For the CDR3, the DNA is TGCGCCAGCAGCTTGGACGGGGGCGAGCAGTACTTC.

The CDR3 DNA reads as TGCGCCAGCAGCCTGGGACGCCATATGTACGAGCAGTACTTC. Amino acid sequence: CASSLGRHMYEQYF. The rearrangement joins TRBV5-1 to TRBJ2-7; D may be TRBD1 or TRBD2 (5 bases each). The germline CDR1 and CDR2 sequences are SGHRS and YFSETQ. Trimming left V 4 bases short and J 4 bases short, with 15 bases between. The CDR3 contains 14 residues.

This clonotype came up many times. The chain joins TRBV27 to TRBJ1-5; TRBD1 is a possible D gene (5 bases). Between the trimmed V and J ends, which lost 4 bases and 2 bases, there was a span of 9 bases. This CDR3 comprises 14 residues. Germline V gives CDR1 MNHEY, CDR2 SMNVEV (reference sequence). The DNA for the CDR3 is TGTGCCAGCAGTTGGGGGTCAGGCAATCAGCCCCAGCATTTT. Amino acids: CASSWGSGNQPQHF.

Many counts were recorded for this clonotype. This sequence joins TRBV28 and TRBJ2-7; D is unclear. Trimming took 3 bases from V and 6 from J, leaving 6 bases between them. This CDR3 region has 11 residues. The germline V gene has CDR1 MDHEN and CDR2 SYDVKM. Written as DNA, the CDR3 is TGTGCCAGCAGTTTCCAGAGCGAGCAGTACTTC. It translates to CASSFQSEQYF.

There are many counts of this clonotype. The chain employs TRBV28 and TRBJ1-3; D is possibly TRBD1 (5 bases). This CDR3 is 14 amino acids long. Trimming cost V 4 bases and J 4 bases, with 11 bases left between them. CDR1 and CDR2 (germline): MDHEN, SYDVKM. Here the CDR3 reads CASSSRVLGNTIYF. CDR3 DNA sequence: TGTGCCAGCAGTTCCAGGGTACTCGGAAACACCATATATTTT. Full variable domain (remainder filled in from reference TRBV28 and TRBJ1-3): DVKVTQSSRYLVKRTGEKVFLECVQDMDHENMFWYRQDPGLGLRLIYFSYDVKMKEKGDIPEGYSVSREKKERFSLILESASTNQTSMYLCASSSRVLGNTIYFGEGSWLTVV.

With respect to this clonotype: A much more abundant neighbour one base away suggests this may be a read error. The V gene is TRBV12-3 or TRBV12-4, the J gene TRBJ2-5; TRBD1 might be the D (5 bases). The V gene lost 5 bases and the J gene lost 3 bases, with 10 bases spanning the gap. The CDR3 length is 13 residues. In nucleotides, the CDR3 is TGTGCCAGCAGTGCAGCAGGGAAAGAGACCCAGTACTTC. Translation: CASSAAGKETQYF.

The CDR3, as DNA: TGTGCCAGCAGTTTCACAGGGGACAATGAAAAACTGTTTTTT. Protein: CASSFTGDNEKLFF. The genes are TRBV27 and TRBJ1-4; 7 nucleotides line up with TRBD1. Losses at the gene ends were 3 bases for V and 5 bases for J; bases not matched to a gene: 3. The CDR3 loop spans 14 amino acids. The germline V gene has CDR1 MNHEY and CDR2 SMNVEV (reference sequence).

This rearrangement joins TRBV29-1 to TRBJ1-5, with unresolved D. Trimming left V 4 bases short and J 3 bases short, with 4 bases between. The CDR3 covers 11 residues. CDR1 SQVTM and CDR2 ANQGSEA come from the germline V gene. CDR3 nucleotide sequence: TGCAGCGTTGGGGACAATCAGCCCCAGCATTTT. It is translated as CSVGDNQPQHF.

This clonotype showed up just a few times. The chain carries TRBV27 and TRBJ1-2, with no clear D. The V and J ends lost 3 bases and 3 bases respectively, with 8 bases between them. The CDR3 spans 13 residues. In germline, CDR1 is MNHEY, CDR2 SMNVEV (reference sequence). The CDR3 loop is CASSFGVYYGYTF. CDR3 in DNA: TGTGCCAGCAGTTTTGGGGTTTACTATGGCTACACCTTC.

In this sample, this clonotype turned up many times. The rearrangement links TRBV2 to TRBJ1-3, with a possible D match to TRBD1 (5 bases). The ends were cut back, 1 base at V and 0 bases at J, with 10 bases in the middle. The CDR3 has 16 residues. Per the germline V gene, CDR1 is SNHLY and CDR2 is FYNNEI. CDR3 nucleotide sequence: TGTGCCAGCAGTGAAGGAGGCGGGGGCTCTGGAAACACCATATATTTT. Translated, it gives CASSEGGGGSGNTIYF.

This clonotype was detected many times. The chain's CDR3 is CASSLDRGGEQYF. The CDR3 DNA follows: TGTGCCAGCAGCTTAGATCGGGGGGGCGAGCAGTACTTC. The chain employs TRBV11-2 and TRBJ2-7, with 8 bases matching TRBD2. The CDR3 spans 13 residues. Germline V gene data show CDR1 as SGHAT and CDR2 as FQNNGV. J lost 6 bases, V lost 0 bases, and 1 base had no gene match.

A few counts support this clonotype. The chain uses TRBV5-5 and TRBJ1-1; D possibly corresponds to TRBD1 (5 bases). Germline V CDR1 and CDR2: SGHKS, YYEKEE (reference sequence). CDR3 size: 14 residues. The V gene lost 0 bases and the J gene lost 1 base, with 7 bases spanning the gap. The CDR3 bases are TGTGCCAGCAGCTTGGAAGGGGAGAACACTGAAGCTTTCTTT. This sequence encodes CASSLEGENTEAFF. The variable domain in full, completed from reference TRBV5-5 and TRBJ1-1, reads DAGVTQSPTHLIKTRGQQVTLRCSPISGHKSVSWYQQVLGQGPQFIFQYYEKEERGRGNFPDRFSARQFPNYSSELNVNALLLGDSALYLCASSLEGENTEAFFGQGTRLTVV.

This chain uses TRBV9 with TRBJ2-4; D not certain. Deletions cut 0 bases from V and 7 bases from J, with 8 bases between. The CDR3 runs 13 residues. Germline CDR1 and CDR2: SGDLS and YYNGEE. CDR3 coding DNA: TGTGCCAGCAGCGTAGAGGACCACAACATTCAGTACTTC. As protein: CASSVEDHNIQYF.

This clonotype has ten or more counts. The chain combines TRBV20-1 with TRBJ2-5; D possibly corresponds to TRBD2 (6 bases). This CDR3 region has 15 residues. Per germline, CDR1 DFQATT and CDR2 SNEGSKA (reference sequence). Trimming removed 0 bases from V and 5 bases from J, with 16 bases in between. The CDR3 DNA sequence: TGCAGTGCTAGAGACCACTCGGGAGCCGGGGAGACCCAGTACTTC. Protein sequence: CSARDHSGAGETQYF.

This clonotype was seen at least ten times. The rearrangement uses TRBV12-3 or TRBV12-4 and TRBJ2-7, with no clear D. The CDR3 has 15 residues. The V end was cut by 3 bases, the J end by 7 bases, with 19 bases between. CDR3 protein: CASSFRSQWAKEQYF. The CDR3 DNA reads as TGTGCCAGCAGTTTTCGGTCGCAGTGGGCTAAGGAGCAGTACTTC.

Turning to this clonotype: The missing conserved phenylalanine or tryptophan at the end of this CDR3 makes a read error likely. This rearrangement joins TRBV20-1 to TRBJ1-1; 7 bases fit TRBD1. This CDR3 region has 14 residues. CDR1 DFQATT and CDR2 SNEGSKA come from the germline V gene (reference sequence). V lost 6 bases, J lost 0 bases, and 7 bases stayed unmatched. The CDR3: CSARQGWVNTEAFS. In DNA form, the CDR3 reads TGCAGTGCCAGACAGGGTTGGGTGAACACTGAAGCTTTCTCT.

This clonotype was found many times. The rearrangement links TRBV20-1 to TRBJ1-5; D possibly corresponds to TRBD1 (5 bases). The germline CDR1 and CDR2 sequences are DFQATT and SNEGSKA (reference sequence). The V gene lost 6 bases and the J gene lost 5 bases, with 20 bases spanning the gap. This CDR3 is 15 amino acids long. The CDR3 nucleotides read TGCAGTGCCGAAGATGGGGACGGGGAGCATCAGCCCCAGCATTTT. It codes for CSAEDGDGEHQPQHF.

The rearrangement links TRBV6-1 to TRBJ2-2; D unresolved. The CDR3 sequence is 13 residues long. V was clipped by 8 bases and J by 3 bases, with 10 bases between them. CDR1 MNHNS and CDR2 SASEGT come from the germline V gene. CDR3 in DNA: TGTGCCAGCCGGGCCTGGGACACCGGGGAGCTGTTTTTT. Protein sequence: CASRAWDTGELFF.

This clonotype showed up many times. The rearrangement links TRBV6-1 to TRBJ2-3, with 9 bases that match TRBD1. Germline V gene lookup returns CDR1 MNHNS and CDR2 SASEGT. CDR3 length equals 13 residues. The V and J ends lost 4 bases and 9 bases, in that order; junction bases with no gene match: 5. The CDR3 is CASSGTGGHTQYF. The CDR3, as DNA: TGTGCCAGCAGTGGTACAGGGGGCCACACGCAGTATTTT.

The chain is built from TRBV12-3 or TRBV12-4 and TRBJ2-1, with D possibly being TRBD1 or TRBD2 (6 bases each). The CDR3 sequence is 17 residues long. Trimming took 5 bases from V and 3 from J, leaving 20 bases between them. The CDR3, as DNA: TGTGCCAGCAGTGGGGGGCGAGGTGAGAATCACTACAATGAGCAGTTCTTC. The encoded protein is CASSGGRGENHYNEQFF.

This clonotype was picked up a small number of times. CDR3 DNA: TGTGCCAGCCGATGGTCCTCCAATAACTACGAGCAGTACTTC. It yields the protein CASRWSSNNYEQYF. This chain joins TRBV6-1 and TRBJ2-7; D is undetermined. The CDR3 loop spans 14 amino acids. CDR1 is MNHNS and CDR2 is SASEGT in the germline V gene. V gave up 8 bases and J gave up 3 bases, with 17 bases separating them.

There are many counts of this clonotype. This chain joins TRBV19 and TRBJ1-5, with no clear D. V was cut by 3 bases and J by 6 bases, with 6 bases left in between. The CDR3 consists of 12 residues. CDR1 and CDR2 from the germline V gene are LNHDA and SQIVND (reference sequence). In DNA form, the CDR3 reads TGTGCCAGTAGTATCTTAGTTCAGCCCCAGCATTTT. It specifies CASSILVQPQHF. The variable domain in full, with the rest retrieved from reference TRBV19 and TRBJ1-5, is DGGITQSPKYLFRKEGQNVTLSCEQNLNHDAMYWYRQDPGQGLRLIYYSQIVNDFQKGDIAEGYSVSREKKESFPLTVTSAQKNPTAFYLCASSILVQPQHFGDGTRLSIL.

In its sample, this clonotype was seen a few times. The chain joins TRBV6-2 or TRBV6-3 to TRBJ2-5; 7 nucleotides align to TRBD1. The CDR3 consists of 15 residues. Germline lookup yields CDR1 MNHEY and CDR2 SVGEGT. The V gene end was trimmed by 2 bases and the J gene end by 1 base; junction bases not matched to a gene: 4. CDR3 bases: TGTGCCAGCAGTTACGCACAGGGGCGCCAAGAGACCCAGTACTTC. Translation: CASSYAQGRQETQYF.

This clonotype was seen more than once but under ten times. V gene TRBV12-3 or TRBV12-4 combines with J gene TRBJ2-5, with TRBD2 matching 9 bases. The CDR3 is made up of 15 amino acids. V shed 6 bases and J 5 bases; nucleotides not matched to a gene: 10. CDR3 sequence: CASRTLAGTPETQYF. The CDR3 region has the DNA TGTGCCAGCAGAACCCTAGCGGGGACACCGGAGACCCAGTACTTC.

This clonotype was recorded at least ten times. The V and J genes are TRBV27 and TRBJ1-5; 7 nucleotides line up with TRBD1. Per the germline V gene, CDR1 is MNHEY and CDR2 is SMNVEV (reference sequence). The CDR3 loop spans 15 amino acids. The junction had 9 bases not matched to a gene; V was cut back by 5 bases and J by 5 bases. This chain's CDR3 is CASSPNDRVHQPQHF. The CDR3 DNA sequence: TGTGCCAGCAGTCCAAATGACAGGGTCCATCAGCCCCAGCATTTT.

The chain couples TRBV5-1 to TRBJ1-4; TRBD1 aligns across 7 bases. J was trimmed by 4 bases and V by 7 bases; bases with no gene match: 7. Germline CDR1 reads SGHRS; CDR2 reads YFSETQ. There are 14 residues in the CDR3. The CDR3 is CASRTGRINEKLFF. The CDR3 DNA reads as TGCGCCAGCCGGACAGGTCGGATTAATGAAAAACTGTTTTTT.

Only a few counts were recorded for this clonotype. The chain carries TRBV27 and TRBJ1-5; 9 nucleotides align to TRBD1. Trimming removed 7 bases from V and 7 bases from J; junction bases left unmatched: 8. The length of the CDR3 is 14 residues. The germline V gene encodes CDR1 MNHEY and CDR2 SMNVEV (reference sequence). DNA of the CDR3: TGTGCCAGCACCCCGACAGGGGGGGACCAGCCCCAGCATTTT. The encoded protein is CASTPTGGDQPQHF.

This clonotype came up many times. V is TRBV12-3 or TRBV12-4 and J is TRBJ2-7; possible D gene TRBD2, 6 bases. The CDR3 has 12 residues. V was cut by 6 bases and J by 7 bases, with 13 bases left in between. This chain's CDR3 is CASSRDLVEQYF. The CDR3 coding sequence is TGTGCCAGCAGCCGGGACTTAGTGGAGCAGTACTTC.

In this sample, this clonotype turned up once. V usage is TRBV14 and J usage is TRBJ2-7; unclear D gene. The CDR3 is 14 amino acids. Trimming removed 1 base from V and 4 bases from J, with 11 bases in between. Germline CDR1 and CDR2: SGHDN and FVKESK. The CDR3 nucleotides read TGTGCCAGCAGCCAAGGGTCGGCCGAGTACGAGCAGTACTTC. Protein product: CASSQGSAEYEQYF.